What follows are 21 T cell receptor beta chains derived from one specimen sequenced in a study of prognosis after radiotherapy for stage I lung cancer. By two-round multiplex PCR, the TCR beta CDR3 was amplified from genomic DNA. Initially, in first-round PCR, primers specific to each TRBV and TRBJ gene were used. One entry per CDR3 protein results from TCRdb running MiXCR on the multiplex PCR reads. In the table there are some 17,000 distinct CDR3 sequences, over 25% of which are singletons. Sample: PBMCs, taken before or after stereotactic body radiation therapy (not recorded which). The origin of the receptors is a donor aged 50 or older with non-small cell lung cancer.

This clonotype was seen at least ten times. CDR3 DNA sequence: TGTGCCAGCAGTTACTCGAACCTAGCGGGAGTGTACGAGCAGTACTTC. It codes for CASSYSNLAGVYEQYF. The chain employs TRBV6-9 and TRBJ2-7; 10 nucleotides line up with TRBD2. Trimming removed 3 bases from V and 4 bases from J; junction bases left unmatched: 9. The CDR3 spans 16 residues. The V gene's germline CDR1 is MNHGY and CDR2 SVAAGI.

Of note for this clonotype: A single base is all that separates this from a far larger clone, so a read error is likely. V and J are TRBV6-2 or TRBV6-3 and TRBJ1-4; a weak D match, TRBD1 (5 bases). V was cut by 4 bases and J by 7 bases, with 10 bases left in between. Germline CDR1 MNHEY, CDR2 SVGEGT. CDR3 length equals 13 residues. CDR3: CASSWVGGEKLFF. The CDR3 region has the DNA TGTGCCAGCAGTTGGGTGGGGGGTGAAAAACTGTTTTTT.

On this clonotype: A read error is possible here, since a much larger clone lies one base away. This rearrangement joins TRBV20-1 to TRBJ2-5; the D gene is possibly TRBD2 (6 bases). In germline, CDR1 is DFQATT, CDR2 SNEGSKA (reference sequence). CDR3 length equals 14 residues. CDR3 DNA: TGCAGTGCTACGACTAGTACGTCGGAAGAGACCGAGTACTTC. Translation: CSATTSTSEETEYF.

J is TRBJ2-7 and V is TRBV5-4; TRBD2 matches 8 bases. V trimming: 0 bases; J trimming: 4 bases; junction bases outside the gene matches: 3. The CDR3 totals 14 residues. Germline lookup yields CDR1 SGHNT and CDR2 YYREEE (reference sequence). CDR3 DNA: TGTGCCAGCAGCTTGGAGCGGGAGAGGTACGAGCAGTACTTC. Its protein is CASSLERERYEQYF.

Concerning this clonotype: One junction end disagrees with the germline gene, perhaps due to a read error. The V and J genes are TRBV6-1 and TRBJ2-2; TRBD2 might be the D (7 bases). The germline gives CDR1 MNHNS, CDR2 SASEGT. The length of the CDR3 is 14 residues. CDR3 DNA sequence: TGTGCCAGCACACGGGGGAGGGACACCGTGGAGCCGTTTTTT. This codes for CASTRGRDTVEPFF.

As for this clonotype: A read error is likely here: a far larger clone is one base away. This sequence joins TRBV6-8 and TRBJ1-1; D is possibly TRBD1 (5 bases). This CDR3 comprises 16 residues. The germline gives CDR1 MNHGY, CDR2 SAAAGT. The CDR3 spells CASRIVAGRGGTESFF. DNA of the CDR3: TGTGCCAGCAGAATAGTCGCAGGGCGAGGAGGCACTGAATCTTTCTTT.

By share, this clonotype counts as medium-sized (0.01 to 0.1%). The V call is TRBV6-5, the J call TRBJ2-1; TRBD2 matches 8 bases. J gave up 0 bases and V 4 bases, and 11 bases lay outside the gene matches. This CDR3 has 18 amino acids. Germline V gives CDR1 MNHEY, CDR2 SVGAGI. The CDR3 here is CASSSKGERGSSYNEQFF. The CDR3, as DNA: TGTGCCAGCAGTTCAAAAGGCGAGCGGGGGAGCTCCTACAATGAGCAGTTCTTC.

This clonotype has ten or more counts. The V call is TRBV19, the J call TRBJ2-1; 8 bases agree with TRBD2. CDR1 and CDR2 (germline): LNHDA, SQIVND (reference sequence). The CDR3 is made up of 16 amino acids. V dropped 3 bases and J dropped 3; count of bases not matched to a gene: 7. CDR3 sequence reads: CASSISAAGVYNEQFF. In DNA form, the CDR3 reads TGTGCCAGTAGTATCAGCGCAGCGGGAGTCTACAATGAGCAGTTCTTC.

This clonotype was found many times. The chain couples TRBV20-1 to TRBJ2-7, with 9 bases aligning to TRBD2. Germline V gene data show CDR1 as DFQATT and CDR2 as SNEGSKA (reference sequence). The length of the CDR3 is 15 residues. V lost 3 bases, J lost 0 bases, and 6 bases stayed unmatched. CDR3 sequence (DNA): TGCAGTGCTAGCTGGACTAGCGAAAGCTCCTACGAGCAGTACTTC. This encodes CSASWTSESSYEQYF.

This clonotype was found many times. This sequence joins TRBV7-9 and TRBJ2-5; 11 bases are shared with TRBD2. With 2 bases clipped from V and 4 bases from J, the junction kept 9 bases outside the gene matches. Germline V lookup: CDR1 SEHNR, CDR2 FQNEAQ (reference sequence). The CDR3 consists of 17 residues. The CDR3 bases are TGTGCCAGCAGCTTAACCCCTCTAGCGGGAGGAGGAGAGACCCAGTACTTC. Its protein product is CASSLTPLAGGGETQYF.

This clonotype was counted ten times or more. V is TRBV7-9 and J is TRBJ2-1; 12 bases agree with TRBD2. This CDR3 has 17 amino acids. CDR1 and CDR2 from the germline V gene are SEHNR and FQNEAQ (reference sequence). The V gene end was trimmed by 4 bases and the J gene end by 4 bases; junction bases not matched to a gene: 8. The CDR3 here is CASSYRLAGGEYNEQFF. As DNA, the CDR3 is TGTGCCAGCAGCTATCGTCTAGCGGGAGGGGAATACAATGAGCAGTTCTTC. Looking up the rest from reference TRBV7-9 and TRBJ2-1 gives the full variable domain: DTGVSQNPRHKITKRGQNVTFRCDPISEHNRLYWYRQTLGQGPEFLTYFQNEAQLEKSRLLSDRFSAERPKGSFSTLEIQRTEQGDSAMYLCASSYRLAGGEYNEQFFGPGTRLTVL.

Note on this clonotype: A much bigger clone sits one base away, suggesting this may be a read error. This chain uses TRBV20-1 with TRBJ2-5, with no clear D. There are 13 residues in the CDR3. The germline CDR1 and CDR2 sequences are DFQATT and SNEGSKA (reference sequence). Trimming removed 6 bases from V and 9 bases from J, with 20 bases in between. CDR3 in amino acids: CSAPHVQRTAQYF. The CDR3 bases are TGCAGTGCCCCGCATGTACAGCGAACGGCCCAGTACTTC.

This clonotype was seen repeatedly, ten times or more. This sequence joins TRBV18 and TRBJ1-4, with D perhaps matching TRBD1 (6 bases). Germline CDR1 is KGHSH and CDR2 is LQKENI. V was cut by 3 bases and J by 0 bases, with 23 bases left in between. The CDR3 totals 20 residues. The CDR3 loop reads CASSPENRAPPFATNEKLFF. The CDR3 DNA sequence: TGTGCCAGCTCACCGGAAAACAGGGCCCCTCCCTTCGCAACTAATGAAAAACTGTTTTTT.

In this sample, this clonotype turned up many times. The chain employs TRBV9 and TRBJ1-1, with D unclear. V lost 3 bases and J 1 base, leaving 13 bases between the germline ends. This CDR3 contains 15 residues. Germline CDR1 SGDLS, CDR2 YYNGEE. The CDR3 DNA is TGTGCCAGCAGCGGATTAACCCGGGAGAACACTGAAGCTTTCTTT. Its protein product is CASSGLTRENTEAFF. The full variable domain, in which reference TRBV9 and TRBJ1-1 provide the parts outside the CDR3, is DSGVTQTPKHLITATGQRVTLRCSPRSGDLSVYWYQQSLDQGLQFLIQYYNGEERAKGNILERFSAQQFPDLHSELNLSSLELGDSALYFCASSGLTRENTEAFFGQGTRLTVV.

The CDR3 loop reads CASSYLRQGDTEAFF. The CDR3 DNA follows: TGCGCCAGCAGCTACCTCCGACAGGGCGACACTGAAGCTTTCTTT. The rearrangement links TRBV5-1 to TRBJ1-1; TRBD1 aligns across 7 bases. With 3 bases clipped from V and 3 bases from J, the junction kept 8 bases outside the gene matches. This CDR3 is 15 amino acids long. The germline gives CDR1 SGHRS, CDR2 YFSETQ.

This clonotype is termed medium-sized. This chain connects TRBV25-1 to TRBJ1-2, with a weak D call TRBD1 (6 bases). The CDR3 consists of 14 residues. The V end lost 1 base, the J end lost 7 bases, and 13 bases lay between the germline ends. Per the germline V gene, CDR1 is MGHDK and CDR2 is SYGVNS. The CDR3 reads CASSESGVRSGYTF. The CDR3 bases are TGTGCCAGCAGTGAATCAGGGGTGAGGTCTGGCTACACCTTC.

This clonotype was seen ten or more times. The rearrangement links TRBV27 to TRBJ2-1; 7 bases are shared with TRBD1. Trimming cost V 8 bases and J 4 bases; bases outside gene matches: 5. CDR3 length equals 13 residues. Germline CDR1 reads MNHEY; CDR2 reads SMNVEV (reference sequence). Here the CDR3 reads CASHNRGYNEQFF. The CDR3 DNA reads TGTGCCAGCCACAACAGGGGATACAATGAGCAGTTCTTC.

As concerns this clonotype: One end of the junction does not line up with germline, which may come from a read error. CDR3 sequence (DNA): TGTGTCAGCAGATTCCGCCAAGAGACCCAGTACTTC. This encodes CVSRFRQETQYF. The gene calls are TRBV7-2 and TRBJ2-5; D call uncertain. This CDR3 region has 12 residues. Germline-derived CDR1 and CDR2 are SGHTA and FQGNSA.

This clonotype was seen ten or more times. The chain links TRBV10-3 to TRBJ2-3; D may be TRBD1 (6 bases). CDR1 is ENHRY and CDR2 is SYGVKD in the germline V gene. Trimming left V 10 bases short and J 0 bases short, with 11 bases between. This CDR3 has 13 residues. The CDR3, as DNA: TGTGCCACACAGGGAAAGAGCACAGATACGCAGTATTTT. As protein: CATQGKSTDTQYF.

This clonotype was counted at least ten times. This chain connects TRBV4-1 to TRBJ1-2, with 8 bases aligning to TRBD1. The CDR3 totals 16 residues. Germline V gene lookup returns CDR1 MGHRA and CDR2 YSYEKL. Trimming took 0 bases from V and 8 from J; bases not matched to a gene: 11. The CDR3, as DNA: TGCGCCAGCAGCCAAGATGAGGCAGGGGGCGCAGGAGGCTACACCTTC. Translating it yields CASSQDEAGGAGGYTF.

This clonotype was recorded only once. A read error likely explains this, since a far larger clone differs by one base. The rearrangement uses TRBV11-1 and TRBJ2-2, with a tentative D call TRBD1 (5 bases). The germline CDR1 and CDR2 sequences are SGHAT and FQDESV (reference sequence). V was shortened by 5 bases and J by 7 bases, with 11 bases between the two germline ends. The CDR3 spans 13 residues. CDR3 sequence (DNA): TGTGCCAGCAGCCCGAAAGGGGTCGGGGAGCTGTTTTTT. This gives the protein CASSPKGVGELFF. Variable domain in full (rest from reference TRBV11-1 and TRBJ2-2): EAEVAQSPRYKITEKSQAVAFWCDPISGHATLYWYRQILGQGPELLVQFQDESVVDDSQLPKDRFSAERLKGVDSTLKIQPAELGDSAMYLCASSPKGVGELFFGEGSRLTVL.